The rows below give T cell receptor beta chains drawn from one sample of a study of T cell repertoires in cytomegalovirus infection. TCRdb re-called the reads through MiXCR, storing one row per CDR3 protein. Found here are more than 650,000 distinct CDR3 sequences, 35% of them singletons; the top ten hold 2.8%. Source material: PBMCs. The origin of the receptors is a human donor in good health (CMV status not recorded). Some clones in this sample may be carry-over from other donors' samples. The CDR3 runs from the conserved cysteine through the conserved F or W. The order of the fields is V gene, clone size, CDR3 length, D gene, J gene, CDR3 DNA, CDR3 protein. A D gene is named only where the DNA matches it firmly. Where a row states a size, it is once, few, many or the class of an expanded clone; other rows omit it.

V: TRBV20-1
size: few
length: 13
D: .
J: TRBJ2-1
DNA: TGCAGTGCTGACGACGGGGGTTCGGGTGAGCAGTTCTTC
CDR3: CSADDGGSGEQFF

V: TRBV19
size: many
length: 15
D: TRBD1
J: TRBJ2-7
DNA: TGTGCCAGTAGTATTGGGACAGGAACCCTTATGGAGCAGTACTTC
CDR3: CASSIGTGTLMEQYF

V: TRBV20-1
size: .
length: 15
D: TRBD1
J: TRBJ1-5
DNA: TGCAGTGCCCGCCTGCCGGGACAGCCCAATCAGCCCCAGCATTTT
CDR3: CSARLPGQPNQPQHF

V: TRBV12-3/TRBV12-4
size: .
length: 15
D: TRBD1
J: TRBJ2-7
DNA: TGTGCCAGCAGGGGACAGGGCACCTTCTCCTACGAGCAGTACTTC
CDR3: CASRGQGTFSYEQYF

V: TRBV24-1
size: few
length: 15
D: .
J: TRBJ2-3
DNA: TGTGCCACCAGTGCCCTGGAGGGCCGGAGCGATACGCAGTATTTT
CDR3: CATSALEGRSDTQYF

V: TRBV7-9
size: .
length: 15
D: .
J: TRBJ1-4
DNA: TGTGCCAGCAGCTTAGAAGGATCAACTAATGAAAAACTGTTTTTT
CDR3: CASSLEGSTNEKLFF

V: TRBV12-3/TRBV12-4
size: .
length: 15
D: TRBD2
J: TRBJ2-7
DNA: TGTGCCAGCAGTTTGCTAGCGGGAGGACCCTACGAGAAGTACTTC
CDR3: CASSLLAGGPYEKYF

V: TRBV12-3/TRBV12-4
size: .
length: 14
D: .
J: TRBJ2-3
DNA: TGTGCCAGCAGTTCAAGGCGGACGGGAGATACGCAGTATTTT
CDR3: CASSSRRTGDTQYF

V: TRBV7-2
size: few
length: 19
D: TRBD2
J: TRBJ2-3
DNA: TGTGCCAGCAGCTTAGCCACCGGGACTAGCGGGAGGAGGGCAGATACGCAGTATTTT
CDR3: CASSLATGTSGRRADTQYF

V: TRBV4-1
size: few
length: 16
D: .
J: TRBJ2-2
DNA: TGCGCCAGCAGCCAGACGGGGATACCTTTTGTCGGGGAGCTGTTTTTT
CDR3: CASSQTGIPFVGELFF

V: TRBV28
size: .
length: 13
D: .
J: TRBJ1-5
DNA: TGTGCCAGCAGTTTCGAGGGAATTCAGCCCCAGCATTTT
CDR3: CASSFEGIQPQHF

V: TRBV12-3/TRBV12-4
size: once
length: 15
D: TRBD2
J: TRBJ2-1
DNA: TGTGCCAGCAGTCTCGGAGGGAGGGCCCCCAATGAGCAGTTCTTC
CDR3: CASSLGGRAPNEQFF

V: TRBV7-6
size: few
length: 16
D: .
J: TRBJ1-5
DNA: TGTGCCAGCAGTCGAAAGTGGGACGGCTACAATCAGCCCCAGCATTTT
CDR3: CASSRKWDGYNQPQHF

V: TRBV12-3/TRBV12-4
size: .
length: 15
D: TRBD1
J: TRBJ2-3
DNA: TGTGCCAGCACTTTGTGGCGGGACAGGACAGATACGCAGTATTTT
CDR3: CASTLWRDRTDTQYF

V: TRBV7-2
size: many
length: 15
D: TRBD2
J: TRBJ2-7
DNA: TGTGCCAGCAGCTCTAGGACTAGCGGGAGATACGAGCAGTACTTC
CDR3: CASSSRTSGRYEQYF

V: TRBV24-1
size: many
length: 14
D: .
J: TRBJ2-7
DNA: TGTGCCACCAGTGGAGTGGATGACCCCTACGAGCAGTACTTC
CDR3: CATSGVDDPYEQYF

V: TRBV28
size: .
length: 12
D: .
J: TRBJ2-5
DNA: TGTGCCAGCAGTTTACTGCCTAAAACCCAGTACTTC
CDR3: CASSLLPKTQYF

V: TRBV25-1
size: .
length: 14
D: TRBD1
J: TRBJ1-2
DNA: TGTGCCAGCAGTCCTAGGGGGACAGGGCTTGGCTACACCTTC
CDR3: CASSPRGTGLGYTF

V: TRBV27
size: .
length: 15
D: .
J: TRBJ2-7
DNA: TGTGCCAGCAGCCCACCGGGCCGGGAGTCCTACGAGCAGTACTTC
CDR3: CASSPPGRESYEQYF

V: TRBV2
size: .
length: 13
D: .
J: TRBJ1-4
DNA: TGTGCCAGCCTAGGGGGGGGTTACGAAAAACTGTTTTTT
CDR3: CASLGGGYEKLFF

V: TRBV29-1
size: few
length: 11
D: .
J: TRBJ1-3
DNA: TGCAGCGTAGCGACAGGATACACCATATATTTT
CDR3: CSVATGYTIYF

V: TRBV19
size: .
length: 14
D: .
J: TRBJ2-5
DNA: TGTGCCAGTAGTACCGGTGGGACCAAAGAGACCCAGTACTTC
CDR3: CASSTGGTKETQYF

V: TRBV7-8
size: many
length: 13
D: .
J: TRBJ1-2
DNA: TGTGCCAGCAGCTTAGACAGGGCCCATGGCTACACCTTC
CDR3: CASSLDRAHGYTF

V: TRBV5-1
size: .
length: 12
D: TRBD2
J: TRBJ2-1
DNA: TGCGCCAGCAGCTTGCGGGGGGGCACCAAGTTCTTC
CDR3: CASSLRGGTKFF

V: TRBV6-4
size: .
length: 14
D: .
J: TRBJ1-6
DNA: TGTGCCAGCAGTGGGGCTAACGGGAGTCGCCCCCTCCACTTT
CDR3: CASSGANGSRPLHF

V: TRBV28
size: few
length: 15
D: TRBD2
J: TRBJ2-7
DNA: TGTGCCAGCAGTTCCCTACCGGGGGGGGGTTACGAGCAGTACTTC
CDR3: CASSSLPGGGYEQYF

V: TRBV7-2
size: .
length: 15
D: TRBD1
J: TRBJ1-2
DNA: TGTGCCAGCAGCTTGGGGGACAGGACAGGGGGGGGCTACACCTTC
CDR3: CASSLGDRTGGGYTF

V: TRBV5-4
size: few
length: 14
D: .
J: TRBJ2-1
DNA: TGTGCCAGCAGCGTGGTACAGGGTCGAAATGAGCAGTTCTTC
CDR3: CASSVVQGRNEQFF

V: TRBV6-1
size: .
length: 13
D: .
J: TRBJ2-7
DNA: TGTGCCAGCAGGTTATCGGTCTCCTACGAGCAGTACTTC
CDR3: CASRLSVSYEQYF

V: TRBV2
size: many
length: 13
D: TRBD1
J: TRBJ2-1
DNA: TGTGCCAGCAGCGTCAGACAGGGGAATGAGCAGTTCTTC
CDR3: CASSVRQGNEQFF

V: TRBV5-3
size: .
length: 11
D: .
J: TRBJ2-7
DNA: TGTGCCAGCAGCTGGAGGGGCGAGCAGTACTTC
CDR3: CASSWRGEQYF

V: TRBV5-6
size: .
length: 16
D: .
J: TRBJ2-2
DNA: TGTGCCAGCAGCTTGGGCTCGGGGGCTAACACCGGGGAGCTGTTTTTT
CDR3: CASSLGSGANTGELFF

V: TRBV7-9
size: .
length: 15
D: .
J: TRBJ1-1
DNA: TGTGCCAGCAGCTTGCCTTGGAGAGGGAGCGCTGAAGCTTTCTTT
CDR3: CASSLPWRGSAEAFF

V: TRBV7-2
size: many
length: 16
D: .
J: TRBJ2-7
DNA: TGTGCCAGCAGCTTAGAGGTCACGGGAAGCTCCTACGAGCAGTACTTC
CDR3: CASSLEVTGSSYEQYF

V: TRBV5-1
size: .
length: 15
D: TRBD1
J: TRBJ2-1
DNA: TGCGCCAGCAGCCTGCGGGGGACAGGGTTCAATGAGCAGTTCTTC
CDR3: CASSLRGTGFNEQFF

V: TRBV20-1
size: .
length: 12
D: .
J: TRBJ2-7
DNA: TGCAGTGCGACGGGACGCCGCTACGAGCAGTACTTC
CDR3: CSATGRRYEQYF

V: TRBV12-3/TRBV12-4
size: many
length: 17
D: .
J: TRBJ1-6
DNA: TGTGCCAGCAGTTTAGCTTTAGGGGGAGGTTATAATTCACCCCTCCACTTT
CDR3: CASSLALGGGYNSPLHF

V: TRBV27
size: .
length: 14
D: TRBD2
J: TRBJ2-1
DNA: TGTGCCAGCAGTTTACAACTAGCGGGGGGTGAGCAGTTCTTC
CDR3: CASSLQLAGGEQFF

V: TRBV7-2
size: few
length: 16
D: .
J: TRBJ1-5
DNA: TGTGCCAGCAGCTTAGAGGGGGTTAGGGGGAATCAGCCCCAGCATTTT
CDR3: CASSLEGVRGNQPQHF

V: TRBV4-1
size: .
length: 16
D: .
J: TRBJ2-3
DNA: TGCGCCAGCAGCCAAGGGGCCGGGGGGCCCACAGATACGCAGTATTTT
CDR3: CASSQGAGGPTDTQYF

V: TRBV28
size: .
length: 15
D: TRBD1
J: TRBJ1-5
DNA: TGTGCCAGCAGACCTACAGGGGAAGGCAATCAGCCCCAGCATTTT
CDR3: CASRPTGEGNQPQHF

V: TRBV20-1
size: .
length: 12
D: .
J: TRBJ1-1
DNA: TGCAGTGCCCCAGGGCCGAACACTGAAGCTTTCTTT
CDR3: CSAPGPNTEAFF